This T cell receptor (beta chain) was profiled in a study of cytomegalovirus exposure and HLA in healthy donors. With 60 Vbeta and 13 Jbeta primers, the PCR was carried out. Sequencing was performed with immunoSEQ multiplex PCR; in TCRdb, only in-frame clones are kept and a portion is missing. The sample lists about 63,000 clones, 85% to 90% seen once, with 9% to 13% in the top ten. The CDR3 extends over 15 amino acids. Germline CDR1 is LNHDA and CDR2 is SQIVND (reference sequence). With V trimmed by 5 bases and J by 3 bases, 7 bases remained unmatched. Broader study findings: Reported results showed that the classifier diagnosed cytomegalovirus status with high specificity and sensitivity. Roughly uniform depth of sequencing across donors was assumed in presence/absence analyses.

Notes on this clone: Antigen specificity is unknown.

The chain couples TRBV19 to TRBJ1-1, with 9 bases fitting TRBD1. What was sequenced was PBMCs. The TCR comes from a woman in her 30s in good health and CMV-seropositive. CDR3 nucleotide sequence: TGTGCCAGTAGTCCTTCTGGGACAGGGCACACTGAAGCTTTCTTT. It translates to CASSPSGTGHTEAFF.